This T cell receptor (beta chain) came from a study of blood T cell repertoires in COVID-19. Study-wide context: Collection of acute and convalescent COVID-19 samples took place in the United States, Italy and Spain. Sample material is recorded as cDNA or gDNA derived from T cells, B-cell-depleted T cells, or PBMCs.

Germline V gene sequence: CDR1 MNHNS, CDR2 SASEGT. This CDR3 is built from 15 residues. V was pared by 1 base and J by 0 bases, with 6 bases between. As handled by the study authors: Estimation of nucleated cell counts relied on the amplification of reference gene primers. Profiled with immunoSEQ multiplex PCR; TCRdb holds only in-frame clones, not every one. V and J calls and clone size come straight from that table; D and trimming were deduced from the DNA. Of about 120,000 clones in the sample, roughly 80% were seen once. The sample was peripheral blood. The TCR was taken from a man younger than 40 with acute or convalescent COVID-19. The chain employs TRBV6-1 and TRBJ1-4; D unclear. The CDR3 DNA is TGTGCCAGCAGTGAAGGGTCGGCAACTAATGAAAAACTGTTTTTT. This translates into CASSEGSATNEKLFF.